A single sample is the source of the 15 T cell receptor beta chains below, sequenced in a study of T cells in Graves' hyperthyroidism and ophthalmopathy. Amplification targeted TCR beta CDR3 regions from RNA transcripts. An initial round of RT-PCR targeting the TCR CDR3 relied on the HTBI primer set. TCRdb re-analysed the multiplex PCR reads in MiXCR, keeping a single row per CDR3 protein. Of some 400,000 distinct CDR3 sequences listed, about 18% are singletons. What was sequenced was blood. These receptors were taken from a woman between 18 and 30 years old with Graves' hyperthyroidism.

This clonotype was counted ten times or more. This chain links TRBV6-1 with TRBJ1-5; 7 bases match TRBD1. Germline V lookup: CDR1 MNHNS, CDR2 SASEGT. Trimming took 6 bases from V and 4 from J; bases not matched to a gene: 12. CDR3 length: 16 amino acids. The CDR3 nucleotides are TGTGCCAGCAGAAACAACTTACAGGGGTTGAATCAGCCCCAGCATTTT. Its translation: CASRNNLQGLNQPQHF.

This clonotype was counted many times. The J gene is TRBJ2-7, the V gene TRBV20-1; 7 bases fit TRBD1. Germline loops: CDR1 DFQATT, CDR2 SNEGSKA (reference sequence). The junction had 11 bases not matched to a gene; V was cut back by 6 bases and J by 3 bases. The CDR3 sequence is 14 residues long. The CDR3 DNA sequence: TGCAGTGCACGCGACGGGACAGATTTCTACGAGCAGTACTTC. The encoded protein is CSARDGTDFYEQYF.

This clonotype was picked up many times. The chain recombines TRBV6-5 with TRBJ2-2, with TRBD2 matching over 7 bases. V gave up 4 bases and J gave up 4 bases; unmatched junction bases: 0. Germline V CDR1 and CDR2: MNHEY, SVGAGI. CDR3 length: 13 residues. The CDR3 spells CASSWTSTGELFF. The CDR3 region has the DNA TGTGCCAGCAGTTGGACTAGCACCGGGGAGCTGTTTTTT.

This clonotype was seen repeatedly, ten times or more. J is TRBJ2-7 and V is TRBV11-2, with D perhaps matching TRBD1 (6 bases). Germline assignment: CDR1 SGHAT and CDR2 FQNNGV. Trimming pared 5 bases from V and 7 bases from J, leaving 24 bases between. The CDR3 runs to 16 residues. CDR3 amino acids: CASSRLPGTPPKEQYF. The CDR3 DNA is TGTGCCAGCAGCCGTTTACCCGGGACACCACCTAAGGAGCAGTACTTC.

This clonotype was seen ten or more times. The chain is built from TRBV19 and TRBJ1-2; TRBD1 aligns across 8 bases. This CDR3 contains 13 residues. J gave up 5 bases and V 7 bases, and 6 bases lay outside the gene matches. The V gene's germline CDR1 is LNHDA and CDR2 SQIVND (reference sequence). In nucleotides, the CDR3 is TGTGCCAGTACCACTGGACAGGGTTATGGCTACACCTTC. Its translation is CASTTGQGYGYTF.

The sample holds a few counts of this clonotype. The chain is built from TRBV2 and TRBJ2-2; TRBD2 is a possible D gene (5 bases). The V end was cut by 6 bases, the J end by 0 bases, with 11 bases between. The CDR3 contains 15 residues. The germline gives CDR1 SNHLY, CDR2 FYNNEI. Written as DNA, the CDR3 is TGTGCCAGCAGACCTATGGACTCGAACACCGGGGAGCTGTTTTTT. Its translation is CASRPMDSNTGELFF. Full variable domain (rest looked up from reference TRBV2 and TRBJ2-2): EPEVTQTPSHQVTQMGQEVILRCVPISNHLYFYWYRQILGQKVEFLVSFYNNEISEKSEIFDDQFSVERPDGSNFTLKIRSTKLEDSAMYFCASRPMDSNTGELFFGEGSRLTVL.

This clonotype was found many times. The chain carries TRBV5-4 and TRBJ2-4, with no clear D. The CDR3 is 15 residues long. Trimming stripped 3 bases from V and 0 bases from J, with 10 bases between. Looked up from germline, CDR1 is SGHNT and CDR2 is YYREEE (reference sequence). The CDR3 sequence is CASSSQQEAKNIQYF. The CDR3 DNA reads as TGTGCCAGCAGCTCCCAACAAGAAGCCAAAAACATTCAGTACTTC.

The sample holds many counts of this clonotype. CDR3 in DNA: TGTGCCAGCAGTGCATTACAGGGGGCTAAGCAGCCCCAGCATTTT. Its translation is CASSALQGAKQPQHF. The chain couples TRBV12-3 or TRBV12-4 to TRBJ1-5, with TRBD1 matching over 9 bases. Trimming removed 5 bases from V and 7 bases from J; junction bases left unmatched: 9. The CDR3 sequence is 15 residues long.

This clonotype was seen many times. J is TRBJ1-5 and V is TRBV5-5, with 7 positions matching TRBD1. Unmatched junction bases numbered 10, after V lost 3 bases and J lost 4 bases. CDR3 length: 16 residues. The germline CDR1 and CDR2 sequences are SGHKS and YYEKEE (reference sequence). CDR3 protein: CASSWTPGQMNQPQHF. The DNA for the CDR3 is TGTGCCAGCAGCTGGACCCCGGGACAGATGAATCAGCCCCAGCATTTT.

This clonotype was counted ten times or more. This chain links TRBV10-1 with TRBJ2-7, with D possibly TRBD2 on 6 matching bases. The CDR3 length is 16 residues. Germline V gene data show CDR1 as WNHNN and CDR2 as SYGVQD (reference sequence). With 1 base removed from V and 5 bases from J, the gap between germline ends came to 18 bases. Written as DNA, the CDR3 is TGCGCCAGCAGTGAGTATCGGGAGCCAGGTCCTAACGAGCAGTACTTC. This translates into CASSEYREPGPNEQYF.

This clonotype was observed at least ten times. The chain couples TRBV30 to TRBJ1-5; no clear D gene. This CDR3 has 11 residues. CDR1 and CDR2 from the germline V gene are GTSNPN and SVGIG (reference sequence). The V end lost 0 bases, the J end lost 9 bases, and 6 bases lay between the germline ends. CDR3 sequence (DNA): TGTGCCTGGAGTGTATATGGGCCCCAGCATTTT. It codes for CAWSVYGPQHF.

In its sample, this clonotype was seen a few times. The rearrangement joins TRBV4-1 to TRBJ2-7; D might be TRBD1 (6 bases). The CDR3 totals 15 residues. V lost 1 base and J lost 5, with 15 bases in between. Germline-derived CDR1 and CDR2 are MGHRA and YSYEKL. The CDR3 sequence is CASSQGVRGADEQYF. In DNA, the CDR3 is TGCGCCAGCAGCCAAGGGGTCAGGGGAGCGGACGAGCAGTACTTC.

This chain uses TRBV6-1 with TRBJ1-1; D remains unclear. Germline-derived CDR1 and CDR2 are MNHNS and SASEGT. V was shortened by 3 bases and J by 6 bases, with 5 bases between the two germline ends. CDR3 length: 11 amino acids. CDR3 region: CASSDYAEAFF. DNA of the CDR3: TGTGCCAGCAGTGACTACGCTGAAGCTTTCTTT.

In its sample, this clonotype was seen many times. The chain combines TRBV7-2 with TRBJ1-1, with no clear D. Germline V CDR1 and CDR2: SGHTA, FQGNSA. The CDR3 loop spans 14 amino acids. Trimming stripped 1 base from V and 11 bases from J, with 17 bases between. The DNA for the CDR3 is TGTGCCAGCAGCTTAGGAGTTGAGGGCTATTCGGCTTTCTTT. Translation: CASSLGVEGYSAFF.

This clonotype was found many times. The CDR3 reads CASSEAGPGVPGTEAFF. DNA of the CDR3: TGTGCCAGCAGTGAAGCCGGGCCAGGGGTGCCGGGCACTGAAGCTTTCTTT. The chain recombines TRBV6-1 with TRBJ1-1; tentatively, D is TRBD1 (6 bases). Germline V gene lookup returns CDR1 MNHNS and CDR2 SASEGT. Trimming pared 0 bases from V and 4 bases from J, leaving 18 bases between. This CDR3 has 17 amino acids.